One and the same sample provided the 10 T cell receptor beta chains below, sequenced in a study of blood T cell repertoires in COVID-19. The assay was immunoSEQ multiplex PCR, and TCRdb's table has in-frame clones only and misses some. The table shows about 270,000 clones, with approximately 92% occurring only once. The source material was PBMCs or T cells enriched from blood (not recorded which). These receptors all stem from a woman younger than 35 who had recovered from COVID-19.

The chain links TRBV4-1 to TRBJ2-1, with D possibly being TRBD2 (6 bases). V was clipped by 1 base and J by 0 bases, with 13 bases between them. The CDR3 totals 17 residues. Germline V gene sequence: CDR1 MGHRA, CDR2 YSYEKL. CDR3 amino acids: CASSQGAGRSSYNEQFF. The CDR3 coding sequence is TGCGCCAGCAGCCAAGGGGCGGGGCGGAGCTCCTACAATGAGCAGTTCTTC.

This chain links TRBV19 with TRBJ2-1; 9 bases are a match to TRBD2. The junction had 8 bases not matched to a gene; V was cut back by 4 bases and J by 4 bases. CDR3 size: 16 residues. Germline V gene lookup returns CDR1 LNHDA and CDR2 SQIVND (reference sequence). CDR3 protein: CASSSGGALGYNEQFF. The CDR3 DNA reads as TGTGCCAGTAGTAGCGGGGGGGCCCTTGGATACAATGAGCAGTTCTTC.

The chain joins TRBV27 to TRBJ2-7; no definite D call. V gave up 5 bases and J gave up 4 bases, with 12 bases separating them. Per germline, CDR1 MNHEY and CDR2 SMNVEV (reference sequence). This CDR3 spans 13 amino acids. The CDR3 loop reads CASSNTDGYEQYF. The CDR3 bases are TGTGCCAGCAGTAATACTGACGGGTACGAGCAGTACTTC.

For this clone: The same CDR3 also results from other DNA sequences found in this sample. V and J are TRBV5-4 and TRBJ1-2, with TRBD1 as a possible D gene (5 bases). This CDR3 has 13 amino acids. CDR1 is SGHNT, CDR2 YYREEE, per germline (reference sequence). Trimming cost V 0 bases and J 2 bases, with 5 bases left between them. The chain's CDR3 is CASSLAGNYGYTF. In nucleotides, the CDR3 is TGTGCCAGCAGCTTGGCAGGGAACTATGGCTACACCTTC.

The gene calls are TRBV19 and TRBJ1-6; 11 positions match TRBD1. V was clipped by 4 bases and J by 9 bases; unmatched bases: 2. From germline, CDR1 is LNHDA and CDR2 SQIVND (reference sequence). The CDR3 sequence is 14 residues long. The CDR3: CASSRGQGGSPLHF. As DNA, the CDR3 is TGTGCCAGTAGTAGGGGACAGGGGGGTTCACCCCTCCACTTT. The full variable domain, rest sourced from reference TRBV19 and TRBJ1-6, is DGGITQSPKYLFRKEGQNVTLSCEQNLNHDAMYWYRQDPGQGLRLIYYSQIVNDFQKGDIAEGYSVSREKKESFPLTVTSAQKNPTAFYLCASSRGQGGSPLHFGNGTRLTVT.

The CDR3 nucleotides read TGTGCCAGCAGATACGAGGGGGGGGATCAGCCCCAGCATTTT. It codes for CASRYEGGDQPQHF. The V call is TRBV6-6, the J call TRBJ1-5; D might be TRBD1 (6 bases). Germline CDR1 reads MNHNY; CDR2 reads SVGAGI (reference sequence). CDR3 length: 14 residues. Trimming removed 6 bases from V and 5 bases from J, with 14 bases in between.

This chain uses TRBV28 with TRBJ1-3, with D possibly matching TRBD1 (6 bases). Germline lookup yields CDR1 MDHEN and CDR2 SYDVKM. The CDR3 totals 15 residues. V was pared by 8 bases and J by 0 bases, with 14 bases between. As DNA, the CDR3 is TGTGCCAGCCAGCGTGGGGGCACCTCTGGAAACACCATATATTTT. Its translation is CASQRGGTSGNTIYF. Filled out from reference TRBV28 and TRBJ1-3, the complete variable domain reads DVKVTQSSRYLVKRTGEKVFLECVQDMDHENMFWYRQDPGLGLRLIYFSYDVKMKEKGDIPEGYSVSREKKERFSLILESASTNQTSMYLCASQRGGTSGNTIYFGEGSWLTVV.

This chain joins TRBV5-1 and TRBJ1-2; TRBD1 matches 11 bases. The germline V gene has CDR1 SGHRS and CDR2 YFSETQ. The CDR3 runs 13 residues. Trimming took 7 bases from V and 3 from J; bases not matched to a gene: 2. For the CDR3, the DNA is TGCGCCAGCGGACAGGGGGCAGACTATGGCTACACCTTC. Protein sequence: CASGQGADYGYTF.

The chain is built from TRBV30 and TRBJ2-6, with 10 bases identical to TRBD1. With V trimmed by 3 bases and J by 2 bases, 4 bases remained unmatched. The CDR3 spans 16 residues. Germline V gives CDR1 GTSNPN, CDR2 SVGIG (reference sequence). The CDR3 spells CAWRGQGTAGANVLTF. The CDR3 bases are TGTGCCTGGAGGGGACAGGGGACCGCTGGGGCCAACGTCCTGACTTTC.

This clone appeared once. This chain joins TRBV4-1 and TRBJ2-1, with 8 nucleotides matching TRBD2. The CDR3 runs to 14 residues. Trimming removed 0 bases from V and 7 bases from J; junction bases left unmatched: 2. Germline V lookup: CDR1 MGHRA, CDR2 YSYEKL. CDR3 DNA: TGCGCCAGCAGCCAAGACGGGGGGGCAAATGAGCAGTTCTTC. Translated, it gives CASSQDGGANEQFF.